This TCR beta chain appears in the sequencing data of a study of blood T cell repertoires in COVID-19. About the research overall: T cells, B-cell-depleted T cells, or PBMCs supplied cDNA or gDNA.

Per the original methods: Nucleated cell counts were estimated from reference gene primer amplification. The data were produced by immunoSEQ multiplex PCR, yet TCRdb's version contains in-frame clones alone and is incomplete. Clone size and V and J calls were adopted from that table, with D and trimming inferred from the DNA. The repertoire consists of around 340,000 clones, with 70% to 90% occurring once and the leading ten covering roughly 4.2%. Individuals drawn from under 30 US areas were about 18 to 90 years old. Cohorts were assigned according to the clinical history that participants reported. V lost 1 base, J lost 13 bases, and 17 bases stayed unmatched. Germline loops: CDR1 LGHDT, CDR2 YNNKEL (reference sequence). CDR3 length equals 17 residues.

The chain employs TRBV3-1 (or the pseudogene TRBV3-2) and TRBJ2-2; 8 nucleotides match TRBD2. What was sequenced was PBMCs or T cells enriched from blood (not recorded which). The source is a woman in her thirties or forties with acute COVID-19. CDR3 residues: CASSQASHTAGVFWLFF. For the CDR3, the DNA is TGTGCCAGCAGCCAAGCGTCGCATACAGCGGGGGTTTTTTGGCTGTTTTTT.